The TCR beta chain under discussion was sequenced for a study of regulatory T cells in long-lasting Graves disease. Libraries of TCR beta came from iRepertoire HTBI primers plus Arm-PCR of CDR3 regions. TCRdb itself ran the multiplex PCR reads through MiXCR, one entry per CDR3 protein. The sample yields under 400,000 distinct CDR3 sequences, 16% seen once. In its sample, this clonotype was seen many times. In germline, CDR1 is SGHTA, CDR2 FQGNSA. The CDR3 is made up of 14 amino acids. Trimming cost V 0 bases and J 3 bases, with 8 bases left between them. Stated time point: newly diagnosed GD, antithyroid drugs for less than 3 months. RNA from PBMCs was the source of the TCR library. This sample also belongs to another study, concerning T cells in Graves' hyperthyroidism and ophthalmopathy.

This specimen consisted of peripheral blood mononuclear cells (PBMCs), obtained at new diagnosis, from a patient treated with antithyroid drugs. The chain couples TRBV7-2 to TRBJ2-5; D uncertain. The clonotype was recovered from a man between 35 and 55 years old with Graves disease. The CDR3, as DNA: TGTGCCAGCAGCTTAGCCTTCCGAAAAGAGACCCAGTACTTC. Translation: CASSLAFRKETQYF.